Listed below are T cell receptor beta chains from one sample, sequenced in a study of post-analysis software for immune sequencing data. One entry per CDR3 protein results from TCRdb running MiXCR on the PCR reads. The sample lists about 540,000 distinct CDR3 sequences, roughly 34% seen once, with around 5.9% in the top ten. Sequencing was carried out using blood. The receptors were gathered from a girl aged 2-17 years with multiple sclerosis. CDR3s include the opening cysteine and the closing phenylalanine or tryptophan. The order of the fields is D gene, clone size, V gene, J gene, CDR3 DNA, CDR3 protein. A D gene is named only where the DNA matches it firmly. Size is omitted from some rows. Given values are once, few, many or a class for expanded clones.

TRBD1	few	TRBV20-1	TRBJ1-1	TGCAGTGCCATGCCGGGGGGACAGCCGAACACTGAAGCTTTCTTT	CSAMPGGQPNTEAFF
TRBD2	many	TRBV7-9	TRBJ2-1	TGTGCCAGCACCCAGGGAGCGGGGGGTACCTACAATGAGCAGTTCTTC	CASTQGAGGTYNEQFF
NA	NA	TRBV12-3/TRBV12-4	TRBJ1-6	TGTGCCAGCTCCCGGGGGACACCCCTCCACTTT	CASSRGTPLHF
NA	few	TRBV4-1	TRBJ1-6	TGCGCCAGCAGCCAAGAGACAGGACTTTCACCCCTCCACTTT	CASSQETGLSPLHF
NA	NA	TRBV2	TRBJ2-5	TGTGCCGGCACCGAGGGGCTTACAGGAGAGACCCAGTACTTC	CAGTEGLTGETQYF
TRBD1	NA	TRBV24-1	TRBJ2-1	TGTGCCACCGGGACAGACTACAATGAGCAGTTCTTC	CATGTDYNEQFF
NA	NA	TRBV20-1	TRBJ2-5	TGCAGTGCTAGAGATCTCGCCCCAGCCGGAGAGACCCAGTACTTC	CSARDLAPAGETQYF
NA	many	TRBV5-1	TRBJ2-3	TGCGCCAGCAGCTTGGATACAGCCGCAGATACGCAGTATTTT	CASSLDTAADTQYF
NA	NA	TRBV29-1	TRBJ2-7	TGCAGCGTTGAAAGCCCAGACGCGACCTACGAGCAGTACTTC	CSVESPDATYEQYF
NA	NA	TRBV21-1	TRBJ2-3	TGTGCCAGCAGCAAAGTTTGGACTACCCAAGATACGCAGTATTTT	CASSKVWTTQDTQYF
NA	NA	TRBV20-1	TRBJ2-5	TGCAGTGCTAGTCGTTATGAGGACTACTCCTCCCAAGAGACCCAGTACTTC	CSASRYEDYSSQETQYF
NA	NA	TRBV5-5	TRBJ2-2	TGTGCCAGCAGCTCCGGGACGTATAACACCGGGGAGCTGTTTTTT	CASSSGTYNTGELFF
TRBD1	few	TRBV6-5	TRBJ1-2	TGTGCCAGCACATGGGACAGGGCCAGTCCATATGGCTACACCTTC	CASTWDRASPYGYTF
TRBD1	NA	TRBV6-2/TRBV6-3	TRBJ2-7	TGTGCCAGCAGTTACTCGGGGACAGGGCCTTACGAGCAGTACTTC	CASSYSGTGPYEQYF
TRBD2	NA	TRBV28	TRBJ2-1	TGTGCCAGCATCGGGGGGATAGGGCCACTAAAATGGGATGAGCAGTTCTTC	CASIGGIGPLKWDEQFF
NA	once	TRBV5-1	TRBJ2-7	TGCGCCAGCAGCCCCTGGGGGGGCCAATCCGAGCAGTACTTC	CASSPWGGQSEQYF
TRBD1	NA	TRBV7-2	TRBJ2-5	TGTGCCAGCAGAGCAGACAGGGTCAGGGCGGAGACCCAGTACTTC	CASRADRVRAETQYF
NA	NA	TRBV6-2/TRBV6-3	TRBJ2-5	TGTGCCAGCAGTTACTCCCCCGGGGAGACCCAGTACTTC	CASSYSPGETQYF
TRBD2	few	TRBV20-1	TRBJ2-5	TGCAGTGTCGTGGGCGCGGGGGGACAAGAGACCCAGTACTTC	CSVVGAGGQETQYF
NA	NA	TRBV27	TRBJ1-5	TGTGCCAGCAGCGAAGGGGACACCGATGGCAATCAGCCCCAGCATTTT	CASSEGDTDGNQPQHF
NA	few	TRBV11-2	TRBJ2-1	TGTGCCAGCAGCCCCGTGGGGGCTTGGAATGAGCAGTTCTTC	CASSPVGAWNEQFF
TRBD2	NA	TRBV7-2	TRBJ2-7	TGTGCCAGCAGCTCGGCTAGCGGCAGTTCCTACGAGCAGTACTTC	CASSSASGSSYEQYF
NA	NA	TRBV29-1	TRBJ1-1	TGCAGCGTTGAAGAAATGGGGCCGGGAACTGAAGCTTTCTTT	CSVEEMGPGTEAFF
NA	few	TRBV9	TRBJ2-6	TGTGCCAGCAGCGGAGCCGAGGGGGCCAACGTCCTGACTTTC	CASSGAEGANVLTF
NA	few	TRBV6-1	TRBJ2-7	TGTGCCAGCAGTGACGGCCGCAACTATCTCTCCTACGAGCAGTACTTC	CASSDGRNYLSYEQYF
NA	NA	TRBV27	TRBJ2-1	TGTGCCAGCAGTACCCGACAGCGCGGTGAGCAGTTCTTC	CASSTRQRGEQFF
NA	few	TRBV6-6	TRBJ2-7	TGTGCCAGCAAGGCCAATCAGAACGAGCAGTACTTC	CASKANQNEQYF
NA	few	TRBV10-3	TRBJ2-3	TGTGCCACCGCGGGCCCCGGAGGCACAGATACGCAGTATTTT	CATAGPGGTDTQYF
TRBD1	few	TRBV5-1	TRBJ2-5	TGCGCCAGCAGCGACACAGGGGGCGCCGAGACCCAGTACTTC	CASSDTGGAETQYF
NA	few	TRBV15	TRBJ2-5	TGTGCCACCAGCAGAGATGTCCCGGGAGAGACCCAGTACTTC	CATSRDVPGETQYF
NA	NA	TRBV20-1	TRBJ1-2	TGCAGTGCCGAGGGACACTATAATTTTAACTATGGCTACACCTTC	CSAEGHYNFNYGYTF
TRBD1	NA	TRBV6-6	TRBJ1-6	TGTGCCAGCACCTACTCGGGACAGGCGAATTCACCCCTCCACTTT	CASTYSGQANSPLHF
TRBD1	NA	TRBV20-1	TRBJ1-5	TGCAGTGCTAGATCGACAGGGGGCTTGAGCAATCAGCCCCAGCATTTT	CSARSTGGLSNQPQHF
NA	few	TRBV15	TRBJ2-7	TGTGCCACCAGCAGAGATAGGAACAGGAACTACGAGCAGTACTTC	CATSRDRNRNYEQYF
TRBD2	few	TRBV5-1	TRBJ2-1	TGCGCCAGCAGCCTACCCGGGACTAATAATGAGCAGTTCTTC	CASSLPGTNNEQFF
NA	NA	TRBV10-3	TRBJ2-5	TGTGCCATCAGTGGCCGGCAGGGTAACCAAGAGACCCAGTACTTC	CAISGRQGNQETQYF
TRBD1	NA	TRBV12-3/TRBV12-4	TRBJ2-3	TGTGCCAGCAGTTTTTTTGGGTCGACCGGGACAGGGGAACCAGATACGCAGTATTTT	CASSFFGSTGTGEPDTQYF
NA	NA	TRBV4-1	TRBJ1-1	TGCGCCAGCAGCCAGGAAGACAGGTGGAACACTCAAGCTTTCTTT	CASSQEDRWNTQAFF
NA	NA	TRBV4-1	TRBJ2-1	TGCGCCAGCAGCCAAGATATGTGGCGGAGCTCCTACAATGAGCAGTTCTTC	CASSQDMWRSSYNEQFF